The 22 T cell receptor beta chains given below trace back to one sample, sequenced in a study of blood T cell repertoires in COVID-19. Sequencing used immunoSEQ multiplex PCR; TCRdb keeps in-frame clones, though not all of them. The sample has roughly 200,000 clones, roughly nine tenths seen once. The sequencing sample was made of PBMCs or T cells enriched from blood (not recorded which). These receptors came from a woman aged 40 to 50 with acute COVID-19.

The chain recombines TRBV7-9 with TRBJ2-1; 9 bases map to TRBD2. Trimming removed 4 bases from V and 3 bases from J; junction bases left unmatched: 7. Germline V CDR1 and CDR2: SEHNR, FQNEAQ (reference sequence). CDR3 length equals 16 residues. As DNA, the CDR3 is TGTGCCAGCAGCTATCGTCGACTAGCGGACTACAATGAGCAGTTCTTC. It specifies CASSYRRLADYNEQFF. The full variable domain, with the rest looked up from reference TRBV7-9 and TRBJ2-1, is DTGVSQNPRHKITKRGQNVTFRCDPISEHNRLYWYRQTLGQGPEFLTYFQNEAQLEKSRLLSDRFSAERPKGSFSTLEIQRTEQGDSAMYLCASSYRRLADYNEQFFGPGTRLTVL.

The chain has TRBV9 and TRBJ1-5; D is uncertain. The V end was cut by 0 bases, the J end by 3 bases, with 7 bases between. This CDR3 has 14 residues. The germline gives CDR1 SGDLS, CDR2 YYNGEE. The CDR3 nucleotides read TGTGCCAGCAGCGTAGGAGGGTACAATCAGCCCCAGCATTTT. It encodes CASSVGGYNQPQHF.

This sequence joins TRBV20-1 and TRBJ2-3, with TRBD2 identical over 11 bases. The V gene's germline CDR1 is DFQATT and CDR2 SNEGSKA (reference sequence). The CDR3 is made up of 16 amino acids. V shed 3 bases and J 4 bases; nucleotides not matched to a gene: 9. The CDR3 spells CSASRRSGGGSDTQYF. For the CDR3, the DNA is TGCAGTGCTAGTCGCCGTAGCGGGGGGGGGTCAGATACGCAGTATTTT.

The chain has TRBV6-5 and TRBJ2-6; D perhaps matches TRBD2 (6 bases). V shed 6 bases and J shed 0 bases, with 9 bases lying between them. Germline V gene lookup returns CDR1 MNHEY and CDR2 SVGAGI. The CDR3 totals 15 residues. The CDR3 sequence is CASSPGGSGANVLTF. In DNA form, the CDR3 reads TGTGCCAGCAGCCCCGGGGGCTCTGGGGCCAACGTCCTGACTTTC.

CDR3 loop: CASSQGLSDEKLFF. In DNA, the CDR3 is TGCGCCAGCTCTCAGGGTCTGTCGGACGAAAAACTGTTTTTT. This chain connects TRBV5-1 to TRBJ1-4, with TRBD1 as a possible D gene (5 bases). This CDR3 has 14 amino acids. Per the germline V gene, CDR1 is SGHRS and CDR2 is YFSETQ. The V and J ends lost 7 bases and 8 bases respectively, with 18 bases between them.

The chain has TRBV19 and TRBJ1-1; TRBD1 aligns across 7 bases. CDR3 length equals 14 residues. V lost 6 bases to trimming and J lost 1 base; unmatched junction nucleotides: 5. CDR1 is LNHDA and CDR2 is SQIVND in the germline V gene (reference sequence). CDR3 nucleotide sequence: TGTGCCAGTAGAAAACAGGGGAGGAACACTGAAGCTTTCTTT. Translating it yields CASRKQGRNTEAFF.

This clone was seen a handful of times. V gene TRBV6-5 combines with J gene TRBJ2-5; TRBD1 matches at 7 bases. CDR3 length: 15 amino acids. Losses at the gene ends were 4 bases for V and 4 bases for J; bases not matched to a gene: 9. Germline CDR1 and CDR2: MNHEY and SVGAGI. The CDR3 DNA follows: TGTGCCAGCAGTTCCCAAGACAGGGATAGAGAGACCCAGTACTTC. Translating it yields CASSSQDRDRETQYF.

The chain links TRBV29-1 to TRBJ2-1; 8 bases match TRBD2. Germline V gene lookup returns CDR1 SQVTM and CDR2 ANQGSEA. J was trimmed by 2 bases and V by 1 base; bases with no gene match: 1. The CDR3 has 14 residues. CDR3 nucleotides: TGCAGCGTTGAAGTAGCGGGGCCCTACAATGAGCAGTTCTTC. As protein: CSVEVAGPYNEQFF.

The chain recombines TRBV19 with TRBJ2-4; D might be TRBD1 (6 bases). There are 14 residues in the CDR3. From germline, CDR1 is LNHDA and CDR2 SQIVND (reference sequence). V was shortened by 3 bases and J by 4 bases, with 10 bases between the two germline ends. CDR3 protein: CASSMGAGKNIQYF. The CDR3 DNA sequence: TGTGCCAGTAGTATGGGGGCAGGAAAAAACATTCAGTACTTC.

The chain employs TRBV2 and TRBJ1-2; tentative D call: TRBD1 (6 bases). The ends were cut back, 6 bases at V and 6 bases at J, with 14 bases in the middle. Germline CDR1 SNHLY, CDR2 FYNNEI. This CDR3 is built from 13 residues. CDR3 bases: TGTGCCAGCAGCATAACAGGGAGGGATGGCTACACCTTC. It codes for CASSITGRDGYTF.

The chain carries TRBV9 and TRBJ2-3; the D is unclear. V was clipped by 2 bases and J by 0 bases, with 10 bases between them. Germline CDR1 reads SGDLS; CDR2 reads YYNGEE. The CDR3 spans 15 residues. The CDR3, as DNA: TGTGCCAGCAGCGTCGGTAGCCCTAGCACAGATACGCAGTATTTT. Protein sequence: CASSVGSPSTDTQYF. The full variable domain, its missing parts supplied by reference TRBV9 and TRBJ2-3, is DSGVTQTPKHLITATGQRVTLRCSPRSGDLSVYWYQQSLDQGLQFLIQYYNGEERAKGNILERFSAQQFPDLHSELNLSSLELGDSALYFCASSVGSPSTDTQYFGPGTRLTVL.

The J gene is TRBJ2-1, the V gene TRBV24-1; TRBD1 matches at 9 bases. The germline CDR1 and CDR2 sequences are KGHDR and SFDVKD. The CDR3 contains 15 residues. Unmatched junction bases numbered 2, after V lost 0 bases and J lost 6 bases. Here the CDR3 DNA reads TGTGCCACCAGTGATTTGCGACAGGGGGGCAATGAGCAGTTCTTC. Protein sequence: CATSDLRQGGNEQFF.

The chain is built from TRBV2 and TRBJ2-5, with 10 bases that match TRBD2. The CDR3 consists of 17 residues. Unmatched junction bases numbered 12, after V lost 3 bases and J lost 5 bases. Per germline, CDR1 SNHLY and CDR2 FYNNEI. For the CDR3, the DNA is TGTGCCAGCAGTGATGATCTAGGTAGCGGGGGGCCCGAGACCCAGTACTTC. Its translation is CASSDDLGSGGPETQYF.

The chain couples TRBV7-8 to TRBJ1-5, with 8 positions matching TRBD1. This CDR3 has 18 residues. Trimming took 2 bases from V and 7 from J; bases not matched to a gene: 16. CDR1 SGHVS and CDR2 FQNEAQ come from the germline V gene. This CDR3 is CASSLRASPGGGLQPQHF. CDR3 DNA sequence: TGTGCCAGCAGCTTACGGGCCTCACCAGGGGGCGGCTTACAGCCCCAGCATTTT.

The chain has TRBV10-2 and TRBJ2-5; 10 nucleotides align to TRBD1. Germline trimming cut 7 bases from V and 5 bases from J; bases unmatched to any gene: 7. This CDR3 has 14 amino acids. Germline CDR1 and CDR2: WSHSY and SAAADI. The CDR3 loop is CASNRDRGPETQYF. The CDR3 DNA follows: TGCGCCAGCAACCGGGACAGGGGTCCCGAGACCCAGTACTTC.

The chain is built from TRBV29-1 and TRBJ2-3; 7 nucleotides match TRBD2. The germline V gene has CDR1 SQVTM and CDR2 ANQGSEA. V lost 7 bases and J lost 6; bases outside the gene matches: 1. The CDR3 runs 10 residues. CDR3 residues: CSAGGDTQYF. The CDR3 nucleotides read TGCAGCGCCGGGGGGGATACGCAGTATTTT.

The V and J genes are TRBV27 and TRBJ2-1; 7 bases align to TRBD2. CDR3 length: 14 residues. With 3 bases clipped from V and 4 bases from J, the junction kept 3 bases outside the gene matches. Germline loops: CDR1 MNHEY, CDR2 SMNVEV (reference sequence). This chain's CDR3 is CASSFGGVYNEQFF. Here the CDR3 DNA reads TGTGCCAGCAGTTTTGGGGGGGTATACAATGAGCAGTTCTTC.

The table lists this clone with a few counts. J is TRBJ1-5 and V is TRBV30, with D possibly matching TRBD1 (6 bases). V lost 1 base and J lost 3, with 10 bases in between. This CDR3 has 14 amino acids. Germline CDR1 and CDR2: GTSNPN and SVGIG (reference sequence). The CDR3 sequence is CAWSEDRYNQPQHF. CDR3 bases: TGTGCCTGGAGTGAGGACAGATACAATCAGCCCCAGCATTTT.

The chain is built from TRBV9 and TRBJ2-5; D uncertain. With 0 bases removed from V and 2 bases from J, the gap between germline ends came to 14 bases. Germline V lookup: CDR1 SGDLS, CDR2 YYNGEE. CDR3 length: 16 residues. The CDR3 DNA reads TGTGCCAGCAGCGTAGGGGCCCAGGCCCAACAAGAGACCCAGTACTTC. Amino acids: CASSVGAQAQQETQYF.

This rearrangement joins TRBV4-3 to TRBJ1-4; tentatively, D is TRBD1 (5 bases). This CDR3 is 15 amino acids long. V was clipped by 0 bases and J by 5 bases, with 10 bases between them. Per germline, CDR1 LGHNA and CDR2 YSLEER. CDR3 nucleotides: TGCGCCAGCAGCCAAGATAGGGGTGTAAATGAAAAACTGTTTTTT. It yields the protein CASSQDRGVNEKLFF.

The genes are TRBV30 and TRBJ2-6, with TRBD1 identical over 7 bases. There are 18 residues in the CDR3. Germline CDR1 and CDR2: GTSNPN and SVGIG (reference sequence). The V and J ends lost 1 base and 0 bases, in that order; junction bases with no gene match: 9. CDR3 sequence: CAWSGGRGFLSGANVLTF. CDR3 DNA sequence: TGTGCCTGGAGTGGAGGCAGGGGGTTTCTCTCTGGGGCCAACGTCCTGACTTTC.

This clone was seen a handful of times. The V call is TRBV28, the J call TRBJ1-1; tentative D call: TRBD1 (6 bases). The CDR3 contains 15 residues. Trimming took 6 bases from V and 0 from J, leaving 14 bases between them. Germline lookup yields CDR1 MDHEN and CDR2 SYDVKM. This CDR3 reads CASSNYGQLNTEAFF. Here the CDR3 DNA reads TGTGCCAGCAGCAATTACGGACAGTTGAACACTGAAGCTTTCTTT.